The T cell receptor beta chain described here comes from a study of T cells in Graves' hyperthyroidism and ophthalmopathy. Findings and caveats of the study: Clonotypes that were expanded in thyroid above 0.001 mostly appeared in blood too.

The CDR3 regions of TCR beta were amplified from RNA transcripts. In the first-round RT-PCR of the TCR CDR3, the HTBI primer set was used. TCRdb analysed the multiplex PCR reads with MiXCR anew, one entry per CDR3 protein. The repertoire has roughly 800,000 distinct CDR3 sequences, roughly 37% of them found once; the top ten carry approximately 8.7%. This clonotype has only a few counts. Its antigen is unknown. Lactation, pregnancy, other autoimmune disease or uncontrolled infection excluded patients. The CDR3 is made up of 13 amino acids. V was pared by 8 bases and J by 1 base, with 11 bases between. The germline gives CDR1 MNHNS, CDR2 SASEGT.

The chain has TRBV6-1 and TRBJ1-1; TRBD1 is a possible D gene (6 bases). The specimen was blood. The sequence was collected from a man in his late teens or twenties with Graves' hyperthyroidism. In DNA form, the CDR3 reads TGTGCCAGCGGACAACAGGGGAACACTGAAGCTTTCTTT. Translated: CASGQQGNTEAFF.